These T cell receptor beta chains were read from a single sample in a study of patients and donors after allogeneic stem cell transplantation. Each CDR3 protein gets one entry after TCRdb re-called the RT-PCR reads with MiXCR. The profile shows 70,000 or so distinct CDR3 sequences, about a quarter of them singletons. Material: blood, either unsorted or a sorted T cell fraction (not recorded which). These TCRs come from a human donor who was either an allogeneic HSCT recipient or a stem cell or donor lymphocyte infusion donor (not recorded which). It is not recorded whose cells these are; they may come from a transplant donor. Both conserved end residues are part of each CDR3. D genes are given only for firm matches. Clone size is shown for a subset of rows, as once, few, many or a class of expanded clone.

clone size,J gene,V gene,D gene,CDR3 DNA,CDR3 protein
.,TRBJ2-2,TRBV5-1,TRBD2,TGCGCCAGCAGCAAAGCGGGGGCGAACACCGGGGAGCTGTTTTTT,CASSKAGANTGELFF
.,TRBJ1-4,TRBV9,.,TGTGCCAGCAGCGTAGACCGGGAGGGGAGAAAACTGTTTTTT,CASSVDREGRKLFF
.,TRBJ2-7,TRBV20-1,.,TGCAGTGCTAGACCGCGGACTCGCTACTCCTACGAGCAGTACTTC,CSARPRTRYSYEQYF
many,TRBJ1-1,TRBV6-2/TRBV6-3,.,TGTGCCACCCTAGTACACTTATCGGTTGAAGCTTTCTTT,CATLVHLSVEAFF
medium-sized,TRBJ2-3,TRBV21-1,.,TGTGCCAGCAACTTAATACCAACCTCTGCCCCGACAGATACGCAGTATTTT,CASNLIPTSAPTDTQYF
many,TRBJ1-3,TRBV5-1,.,TGCGCCAGCAGCCAAGACAGCTCTGGAAACACCATATATTTT,CASSQDSSGNTIYF
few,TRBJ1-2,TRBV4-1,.,TGCGCCAGCAGCCAAGTTTGGAGGGTTGACTATGGCTACACCTTC,CASSQVWRVDYGYTF
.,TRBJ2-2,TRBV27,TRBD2,TGTGCCAGCACCTCCCCCGGGGGGAGGACGAACACCGGGGAGCTGTTTTTT,CASTSPGGRTNTGELFF
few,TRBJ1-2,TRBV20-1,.,TGCAGTGCTAGAGGGGCGGAAGGCTACACCTTC,CSARGAEGYTF
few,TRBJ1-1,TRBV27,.,TGTGCCAGCAGTTTAGAGGGGGGGGGCACTGAAGCTTTCTTT,CASSLEGGGTEAFF
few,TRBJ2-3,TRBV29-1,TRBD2,TGCAGCGTTAAGAAGCGGGAGGTTACTAGCACAGATACGCAGTATTTT,CSVKKREVTSTDTQYF
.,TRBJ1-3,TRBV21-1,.,TGTGCCAGCAGCAAAGTCTTCCGGGCCTGCGCTGGAAACACCATATATTTT,CASSKVFRACAGNTIYF
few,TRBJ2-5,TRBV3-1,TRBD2,TGTGCCAGCAGCCAAGAGAAGTGGGGCGGGAGTGTGGAGACCCAGTACTTC,CASSQEKWGGSVETQYF
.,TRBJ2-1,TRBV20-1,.,TGCAGTGCTAGAGAACCGCGGGGTCCTGGGGATGAGCAGTTCTTC,CSAREPRGPGDEQFF
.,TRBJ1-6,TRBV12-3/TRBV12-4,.,TGTGCCAGCAAAGCACAGGGAGGGAATTCACCCCTCCACTTT,CASKAQGGNSPLHF
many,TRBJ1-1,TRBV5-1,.,TGCGCCAGCAGCTTGTCGTTAGGGTTCACTGAAGCTTTCTTT,CASSLSLGFTEAFF
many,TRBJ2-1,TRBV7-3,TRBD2,TGTGCCAGCAGCTTAACGGGAGGGTCCTACAATGAGCAGTTCTTC,CASSLTGGSYNEQFF
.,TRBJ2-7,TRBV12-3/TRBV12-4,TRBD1,TGTGCCAGCAGTTTTGATCTTCGGGACAGGGGGCTCTACGAGCAGTACTTC,CASSFDLRDRGLYEQYF
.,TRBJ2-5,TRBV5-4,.,TGTGCCAGCAGCTTGTCTGCGACCGCTCAAGAGACCCAGTACTTC,CASSLSATAQETQYF
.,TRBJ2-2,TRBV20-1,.,TGCAGTGCCCTTGGGACGGCGAACACCGGGGAGCTGTTTTTT,CSALGTANTGELFF
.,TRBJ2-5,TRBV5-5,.,TGTGCCAGCAGCCTACGACTTCCAGAGACCCAGTACTTC,CASSLRLPETQYF
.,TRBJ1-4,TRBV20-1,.,TGCAGTGCTAGAGATTGGCGCGGGAGTAATGAAAAACTGTTTTTT,CSARDWRGSNEKLFF
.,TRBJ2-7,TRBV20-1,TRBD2,TGCAGTGCTAGAGCCCCCGGGGGGACCTACTACGAGCAGTACTTC,CSARAPGGTYYEQYF
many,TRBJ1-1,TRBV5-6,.,TGTGCCAGCAGTTTTGTCCTTAGAGCGGACACTGAAGCTTTCTTT,CASSFVLRADTEAFF
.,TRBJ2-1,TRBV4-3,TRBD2,TGCGCCAGCAGCCAAGATAGGTGGACTAGAATCGGAGCTTGGGAGCAGTTCTTC,CASSQDRWTRIGAWEQFF
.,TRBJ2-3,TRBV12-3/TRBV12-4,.,TGTGCCACCCAAATCGGTAACCTACGCACAGATACGCAGTATTTT,CATQIGNLRTDTQYF
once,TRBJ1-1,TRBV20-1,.,TGCAGTGCAAGGAAAGGGGGGAACACTGAAGCTTTCTTT,CSARKGGNTEAFF
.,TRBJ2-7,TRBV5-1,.,TGCGCCAGCAGCTTGGACGGCCAATACGAGCAGTACTTC,CASSLDGQYEQYF
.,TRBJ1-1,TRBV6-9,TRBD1,TGTGCCAGCAGTCCGAAGCCCCACAGGGGAAACACTGAAGCTTTCTTT,CASSPKPHRGNTEAFF
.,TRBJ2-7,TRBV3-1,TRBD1,TGTGCCAGCAGCCGGGACAGGGGCGAGCAGTACTTC,CASSRDRGEQYF
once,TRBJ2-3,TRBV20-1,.,TGCAGTGCGACTCGAAATACAGATACGCAGTATTTT,CSATRNTDTQYF
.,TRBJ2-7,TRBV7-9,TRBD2,TGTGCCAGCAGCCCCGGGACTAGCGGCTACGAGCAGTACTTC,CASSPGTSGYEQYF
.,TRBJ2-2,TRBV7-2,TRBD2,TGTGCCAGCAGCTTAGTACTAGCGGGGGCCGGGGAGCTGTTTTTT,CASSLVLAGAGELFF
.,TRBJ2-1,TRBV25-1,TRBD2,TGTGCCAGCAGTGAACCAGGGACTAGCGGGAGGGAGCAGTTCTTC,CASSEPGTSGREQFF
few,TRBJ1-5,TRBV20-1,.,TGCAGTGCCAAGGTCCCTTCTAGCAATCAGCCCCAGCATTTT,CSAKVPSSNQPQHF
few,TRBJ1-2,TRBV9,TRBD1,TGTGCCAGCAGCCCTACGGGACAGAGCTATGGCTACACCTTC,CASSPTGQSYGYTF
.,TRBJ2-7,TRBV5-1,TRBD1,TGCGCCAGCAGCCCCGGGACAGGGGGCTACGAGCAGTACTTC,CASSPGTGGYEQYF
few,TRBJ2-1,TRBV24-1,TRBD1,TGTGCCACCAGTGATTTTTTGGGACAGGGTTCGTCTAGTGAGCAGTTCTTC,CATSDFLGQGSSSEQFF
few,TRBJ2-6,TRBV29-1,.,TGCAGCGTCGGGACATGGGTTGACAACGTCCTGACTTTC,CSVGTWVDNVLTF
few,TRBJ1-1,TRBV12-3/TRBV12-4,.,TGTGCCAGCAGTTTATGGGGGAAGGGGAACACTGAAGCTTTCTTT,CASSLWGKGNTEAFF
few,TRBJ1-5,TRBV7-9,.,TGTGCCAGCAGCTTTGATCAGGCTCCAAATCAGCCCCAGCATTTT,CASSFDQAPNQPQHF
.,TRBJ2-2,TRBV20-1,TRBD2,TGCAGTGCTAGAGATCAAGCGGGGGGCGCGAACACCGGGGAGCTGTTTTTT,CSARDQAGGANTGELFF